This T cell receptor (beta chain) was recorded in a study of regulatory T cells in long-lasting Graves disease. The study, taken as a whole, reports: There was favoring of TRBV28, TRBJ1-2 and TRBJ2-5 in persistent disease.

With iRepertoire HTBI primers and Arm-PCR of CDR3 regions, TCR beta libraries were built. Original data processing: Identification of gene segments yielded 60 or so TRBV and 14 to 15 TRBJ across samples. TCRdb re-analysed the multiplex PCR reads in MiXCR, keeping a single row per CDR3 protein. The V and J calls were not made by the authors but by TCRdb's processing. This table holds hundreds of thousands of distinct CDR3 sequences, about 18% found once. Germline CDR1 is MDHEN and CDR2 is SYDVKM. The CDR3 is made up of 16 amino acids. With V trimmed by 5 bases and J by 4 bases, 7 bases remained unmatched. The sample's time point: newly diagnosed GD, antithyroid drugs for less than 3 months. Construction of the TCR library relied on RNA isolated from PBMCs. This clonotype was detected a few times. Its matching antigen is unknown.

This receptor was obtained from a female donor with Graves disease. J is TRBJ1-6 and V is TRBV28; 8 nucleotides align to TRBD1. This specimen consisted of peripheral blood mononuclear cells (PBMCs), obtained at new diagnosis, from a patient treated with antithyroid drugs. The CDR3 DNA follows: TGTGCCAGCAGTCCCTACTACAGGGGGTATAATTCACCCCTCCACTTT. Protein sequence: CASSPYYRGYNSPLHF.